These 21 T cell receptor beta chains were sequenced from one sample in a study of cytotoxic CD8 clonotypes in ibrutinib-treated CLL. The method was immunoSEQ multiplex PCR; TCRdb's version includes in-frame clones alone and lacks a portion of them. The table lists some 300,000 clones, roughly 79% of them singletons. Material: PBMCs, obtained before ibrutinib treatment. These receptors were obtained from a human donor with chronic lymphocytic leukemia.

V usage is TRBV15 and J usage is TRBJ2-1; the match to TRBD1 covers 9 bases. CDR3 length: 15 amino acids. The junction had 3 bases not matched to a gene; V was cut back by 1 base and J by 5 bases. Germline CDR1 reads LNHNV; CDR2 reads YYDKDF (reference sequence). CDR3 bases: TGTGCCACCAGCAGAGGGGACAGGGCGAACAATGAGCAGTTCTTC. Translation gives CATSRGDRANNEQFF.

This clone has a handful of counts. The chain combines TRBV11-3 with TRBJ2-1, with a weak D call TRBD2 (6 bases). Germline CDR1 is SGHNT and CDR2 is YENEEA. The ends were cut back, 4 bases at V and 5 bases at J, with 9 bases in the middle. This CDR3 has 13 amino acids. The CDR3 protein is CASSSGLHNEQFF. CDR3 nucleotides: TGTGCCAGCAGCTCTGGACTACACAATGAGCAGTTCTTC.

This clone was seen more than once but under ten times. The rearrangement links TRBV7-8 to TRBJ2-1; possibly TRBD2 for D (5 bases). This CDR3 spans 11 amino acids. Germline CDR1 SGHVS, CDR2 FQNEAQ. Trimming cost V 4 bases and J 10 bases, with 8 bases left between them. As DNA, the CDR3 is TGTGCCAGCAGCTCCCCGGGAGAGCAGTTCTTC. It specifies CASSSPGEQFF. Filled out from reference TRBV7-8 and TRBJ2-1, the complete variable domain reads GAGVSQSPRYKVAKRGQDVALRCDPISGHVSLFWYQQALGQGPEFLTYFQNEAQLDKSGLPSDRFFAERPEGSVSTLKIQRTQQEDSAVYLCASSSPGEQFFGPGTRLTVL.

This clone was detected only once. The CDR3 nucleotides read TGTGCCACCGCCGACAGTTACAATGAGCAGTTCTTC. It specifies CATADSYNEQFF. The V and J genes are TRBV28 and TRBJ2-1; D possibly corresponds to TRBD1 (5 bases). The CDR3 loop spans 12 amino acids. Trimming shortened V by 10 bases and J by 4 bases, and 11 bases separated the two germline ends. Germline loops: CDR1 MDHEN, CDR2 SYDVKM.

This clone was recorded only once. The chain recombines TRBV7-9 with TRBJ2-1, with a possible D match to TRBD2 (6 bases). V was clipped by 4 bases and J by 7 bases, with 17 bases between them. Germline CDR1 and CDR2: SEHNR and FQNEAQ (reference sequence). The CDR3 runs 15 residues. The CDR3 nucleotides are TGTGCCAGCAGCTACGAGCGGCCGGAGGGAAATGAGCAGTTCTTC. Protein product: CASSYERPEGNEQFF.

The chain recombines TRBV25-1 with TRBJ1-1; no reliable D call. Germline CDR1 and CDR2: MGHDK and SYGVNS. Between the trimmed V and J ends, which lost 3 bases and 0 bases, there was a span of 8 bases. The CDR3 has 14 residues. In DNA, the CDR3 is TGTGCCAGCAGTGACCCTAAGATGAACACTGAAGCTTTCTTT. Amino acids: CASSDPKMNTEAFF.

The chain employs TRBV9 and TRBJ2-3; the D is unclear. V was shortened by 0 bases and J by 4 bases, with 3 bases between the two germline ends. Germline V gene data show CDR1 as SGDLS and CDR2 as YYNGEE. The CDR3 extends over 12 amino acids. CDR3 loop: CASSVDADTQYF. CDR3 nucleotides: TGTGCCAGCAGCGTAGATGCAGATACGCAGTATTTT.

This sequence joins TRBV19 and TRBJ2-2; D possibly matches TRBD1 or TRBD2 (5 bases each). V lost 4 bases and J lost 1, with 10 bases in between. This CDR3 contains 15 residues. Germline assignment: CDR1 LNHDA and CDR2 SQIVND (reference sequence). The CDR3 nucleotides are TGTGCCAGTAGTAGGGGGACCATGAACACCGGGGAGCTGTTTTTT. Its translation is CASSRGTMNTGELFF.

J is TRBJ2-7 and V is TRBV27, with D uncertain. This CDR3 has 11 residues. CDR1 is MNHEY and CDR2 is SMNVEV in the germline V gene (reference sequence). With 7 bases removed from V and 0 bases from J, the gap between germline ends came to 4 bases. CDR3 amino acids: CASISSYEQYF. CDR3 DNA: TGTGCCAGCATAAGCTCCTACGAGCAGTACTTC.

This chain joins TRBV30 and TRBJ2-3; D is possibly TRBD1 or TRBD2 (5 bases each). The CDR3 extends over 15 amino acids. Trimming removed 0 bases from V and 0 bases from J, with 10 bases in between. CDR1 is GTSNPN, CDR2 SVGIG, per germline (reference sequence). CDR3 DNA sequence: TGTGCCTGGAGTGTAGAGGGGCCCAGCACAGATACGCAGTATTTT. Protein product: CAWSVEGPSTDTQYF.

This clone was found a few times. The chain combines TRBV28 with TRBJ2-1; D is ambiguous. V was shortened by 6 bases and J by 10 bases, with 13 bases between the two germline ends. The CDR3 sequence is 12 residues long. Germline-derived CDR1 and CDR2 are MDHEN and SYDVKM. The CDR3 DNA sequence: TGTGCCAGCAGCCTAAGGACGCACGAGCAGTTCTTC. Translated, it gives CASSLRTHEQFF.

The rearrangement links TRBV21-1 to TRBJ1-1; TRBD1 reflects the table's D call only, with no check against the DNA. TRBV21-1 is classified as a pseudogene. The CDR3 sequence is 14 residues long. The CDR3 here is CASSKGQGYTEAFF. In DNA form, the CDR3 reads TGTGCCAGCAGCAAAGGACAGGGGTACACTGAAGCTTTCTTT.

CDR3 amino acids: CASSSGTGPYGYTF. Here the CDR3 DNA reads TGTGCCAGCTCATCCGGGACAGGGCCCTATGGCTACACCTTC. The rearrangement joins TRBV18 to TRBJ1-2, with 9 bases identical to TRBD1. In germline, CDR1 is KGHSH, CDR2 LQKENI. This CDR3 is built from 14 residues. The junction had 5 bases not matched to a gene; V was cut back by 5 bases and J by 4 bases.

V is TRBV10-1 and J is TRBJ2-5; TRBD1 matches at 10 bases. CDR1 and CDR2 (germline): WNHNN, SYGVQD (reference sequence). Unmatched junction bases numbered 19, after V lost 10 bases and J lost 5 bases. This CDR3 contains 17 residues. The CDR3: CANYGTGEVQSAETQYF. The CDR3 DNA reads TGCGCCAACTACGGGACAGGGGAGGTCCAATCCGCTGAGACCCAGTACTTC.

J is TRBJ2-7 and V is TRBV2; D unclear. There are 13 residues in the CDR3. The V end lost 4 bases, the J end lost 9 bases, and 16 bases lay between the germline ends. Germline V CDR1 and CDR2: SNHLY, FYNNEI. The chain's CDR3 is CASSVFSPDGQYF. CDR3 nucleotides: TGTGCCAGCAGTGTATTTTCCCCGGACGGGCAGTACTTC.

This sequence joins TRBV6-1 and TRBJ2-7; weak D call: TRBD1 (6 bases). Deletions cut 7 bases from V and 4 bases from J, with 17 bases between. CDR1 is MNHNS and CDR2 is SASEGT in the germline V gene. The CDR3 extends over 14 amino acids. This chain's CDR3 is CASIHQGREYEQYF. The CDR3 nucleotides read TGTGCCAGCATCCATCAGGGGCGAGAGTACGAGCAGTACTTC.

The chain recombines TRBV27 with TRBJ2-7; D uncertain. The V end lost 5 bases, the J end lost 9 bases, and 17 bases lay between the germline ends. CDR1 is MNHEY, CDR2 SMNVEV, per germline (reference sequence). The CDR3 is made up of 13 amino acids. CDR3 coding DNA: TGTGCCAGCAGTCCACCTCTCCTACGTTGGCAGTACTTC. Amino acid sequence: CASSPPLLRWQYF.

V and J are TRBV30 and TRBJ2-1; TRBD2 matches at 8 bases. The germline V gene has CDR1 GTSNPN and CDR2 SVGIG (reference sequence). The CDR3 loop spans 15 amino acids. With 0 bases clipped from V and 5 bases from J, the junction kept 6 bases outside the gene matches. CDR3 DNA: TGTGCCTGGAGTGTACTGAGTAGCGGGAACAATGAGCAGTTCTTC. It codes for CAWSVLSSGNNEQFF.

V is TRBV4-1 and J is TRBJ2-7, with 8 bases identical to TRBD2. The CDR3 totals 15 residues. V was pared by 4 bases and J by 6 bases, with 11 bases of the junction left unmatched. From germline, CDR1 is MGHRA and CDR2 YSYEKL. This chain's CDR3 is CASSPRFGLAFEQYF. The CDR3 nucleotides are TGCGCCAGCAGCCCCCGATTCGGACTAGCATTCGAGCAGTACTTC.

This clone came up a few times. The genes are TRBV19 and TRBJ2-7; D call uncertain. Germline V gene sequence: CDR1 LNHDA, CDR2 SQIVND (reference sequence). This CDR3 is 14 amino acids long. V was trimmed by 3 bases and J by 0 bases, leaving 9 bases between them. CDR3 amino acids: CASSIRASSYEQYF. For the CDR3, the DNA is TGTGCCAGTAGTATTCGTGCCAGCTCCTACGAGCAGTACTTC.

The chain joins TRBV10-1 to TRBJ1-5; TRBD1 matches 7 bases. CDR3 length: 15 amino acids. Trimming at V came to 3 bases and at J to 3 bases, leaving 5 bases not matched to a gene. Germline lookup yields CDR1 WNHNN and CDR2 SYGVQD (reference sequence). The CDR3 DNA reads TGCGCCAGCAGTGACCCCGGGACAGTCAATCAGCCCCAGCATTTT. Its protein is CASSDPGTVNQPQHF.